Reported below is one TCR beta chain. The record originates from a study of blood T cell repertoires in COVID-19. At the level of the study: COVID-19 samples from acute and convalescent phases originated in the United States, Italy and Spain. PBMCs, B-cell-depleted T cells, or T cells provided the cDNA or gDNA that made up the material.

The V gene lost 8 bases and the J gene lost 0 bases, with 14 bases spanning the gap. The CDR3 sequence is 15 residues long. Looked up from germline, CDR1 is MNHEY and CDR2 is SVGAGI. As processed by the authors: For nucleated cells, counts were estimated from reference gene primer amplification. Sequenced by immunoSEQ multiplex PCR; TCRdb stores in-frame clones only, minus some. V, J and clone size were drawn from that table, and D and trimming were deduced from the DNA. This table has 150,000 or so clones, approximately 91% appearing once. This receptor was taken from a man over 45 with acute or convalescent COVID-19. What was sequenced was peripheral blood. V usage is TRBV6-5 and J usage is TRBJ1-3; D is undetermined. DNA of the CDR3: TGTGCCAGCTACACTAATTACGGCTCTGGAAACACCATATATTTT. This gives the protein CASYTNYGSGNTIYF.